The present T cell receptor beta chain was sequenced within a study of blood T cell repertoires in COVID-19. Turning to the study itself: T cells, B-cell-depleted T cells, or PBMCs supplied cDNA or gDNA.

The CDR3 totals 20 residues. V shed 0 bases, J shed 0 bases, and the junction held 8 bases outside the gene matches. Germline V gene lookup returns CDR1 SGHVS and CDR2 FQNEAQ. The authors' processing: Amplified reference gene primers provided the basis for estimating nucleated cell counts. Only in-frame clones appear in the TCRdb table, and some are missing; sequencing was by immunoSEQ multiplex PCR. That table furnishes V, J and clone size, whereas the DNA furnished D and trimming. The data hold 68,000 or so clones, with about 91% observed a single time. The source of this sequence is a man aged 45-65 years with active COVID-19. The chain has TRBV7-8 and TRBJ2-1; 13 bases map to TRBD2. Sequencing was performed on peripheral blood. The CDR3 DNA is TGTGCCAGCAGCTTAGCTCCCGGACTAGCGGGGGCCTACTCCTACAATGAGCAGTTCTTC. Translation: CASSLAPGLAGAYSYNEQFF.